The 3 T cell receptor beta chains reported below all come from one sample, sequenced in a study of blood T cell repertoires in COVID-19. Repertoires were generated with immunoSEQ multiplex PCR, while TCRdb's copy carries only in-frame clones and drops some. The sample consists of 200,000 to 250,000 clones, approximately 86% of them appearing once. Sequences were obtained from PBMCs or T cells enriched from blood (not recorded which). All receptors derive from a man aged 18 to 29 with acute COVID-19.

Of note for this clone: Other nucleotide sequences in the sample specify the same CDR3. The chain employs TRBV9 and TRBJ2-2, with 8 nucleotides matching TRBD1. V was clipped by 2 bases and J by 5 bases; unmatched bases: 5. The CDR3 length is 15 residues. The germline gives CDR1 SGDLS, CDR2 YYNGEE. This CDR3 reads CASSVSGGRTGELFF. CDR3 nucleotides: TGTGCCAGCAGCGTTTCAGGGGGCCGTACCGGGGAGCTGTTTTTT.

This clone was detected only a few times. The chain combines TRBV19 with TRBJ1-3; the match to TRBD1 covers 10 bases. Per germline, CDR1 LNHDA and CDR2 SQIVND (reference sequence). V lost 11 bases, J lost 2 bases, and 12 bases stayed unmatched. The CDR3 covers 16 residues. The CDR3 here is CAPTPFGTGAGNTIYF. The CDR3 nucleotides read TGTGCCCCTACTCCTTTCGGGACAGGGGCTGGAAACACCATATATTTT.

The V and J genes are TRBV7-9 and TRBJ2-3, with TRBD2 matching 7 bases. CDR3 size: 15 residues. From germline, CDR1 is SEHNR and CDR2 FQNEAQ (reference sequence). The ends lost 5 bases at V and 1 base at J; junction bases unmatched: 6. CDR3 protein: CASSSSGWGTDTQYF. CDR3 DNA: TGTGCCAGCAGCAGTAGCGGGTGGGGCACAGATACGCAGTATTTT.